This TCR beta chain was obtained from a study of blood T cell repertoires in COVID-19. Authors' processing steps: Estimated nucleated cell counts came from reference gene primer amplification. Repertoires were generated with immunoSEQ multiplex PCR, while TCRdb's copy carries only in-frame clones and drops some. That table furnishes V, J and clone size, whereas the DNA furnished D and trimming. Of roughly 130,000 clones in the sample, roughly four fifths were seen once. V was pared by 3 bases and J by 7 bases, with 8 bases of the junction left unmatched. The germline gives CDR1 MGHRA, CDR2 YSYEKL. The CDR3 totals 14 residues.

This chain joins TRBV4-1 and TRBJ1-1, with 7 bases lining up with TRBD1. Source material: peripheral blood. The sequence derives from a woman of 80 years or more with acute or convalescent COVID-19. CDR3 loop: CASSHATGTDEAFF. The DNA of the CDR3 is TGCGCCAGCAGCCATGCAACCGGGACAGATGAAGCTTTCTTT.